These T cell receptor beta chains were read from a single sample in a study of cytomegalovirus exposure and HLA in healthy donors. The repertoire was sequenced with immunoSEQ multiplex PCR; TCRdb's copy has only in-frame clones and lacks some. The table shows about 130,000 clones, with 82% occurring only once. Sequencing was performed on PBMCs. The source of these receptors is a man aged 30-40 years in good health and CMV-seropositive. Each CDR3 is given with its conserved first and last residue. A D gene is named only where the DNA matches it firmly. Only some rows state a clone size, as once, few, many or a class for expanded clones.

TRBJ2-5,-,TRBD2,TRBV7-3,TGTGCCAGCAGCTCCCAGGGACTAGCGGAAGAGACCCAGTACTTC,CASSSQGLAEETQYF
TRBJ1-1,-,-,TRBV9,TGTGCCAGCAGCTGGGGGGACGGCACTGAAGCTTTCTTT,CASSWGDGTEAFF
TRBJ1-2,-,-,TRBV4-1,TGCGCCAGCAGCCAAGGAGCATTATTCGTATCCTCATATGGCTACACCTTC,CASSQGALFVSSYGYTF
TRBJ2-3,-,TRBD2,TRBV29-1,TGCAGCGTTGAAGATCTGGAGCGGGGGGGGAACACAGATACGCAGTATTTT,CSVEDLERGGNTDTQYF
TRBJ1-1,-,-,TRBV20-1,TGCAGTGCCAGACAGTCTGAAGCTTTCTTT,CSARQSEAFF
TRBJ1-5,few,-,TRBV12-2,TGTGCAAGTCGCTTTTCGGTAGGCAATCAGCCCCAGCATTTT,CASRFSVGNQPQHF
TRBJ2-3,few,-,TRBV19,TGTGCCAGTAGTATAGGTTGGACAGACACAGATACGCAGTATTTT,CASSIGWTDTDTQYF
TRBJ1-4,once,TRBD1,TRBV6-5,TGTGCCAGCAGTGCCTTAGGGGGCCGGGGAGAAAAACTGTTTTTT,CASSALGGRGEKLFF
TRBJ2-7,once,-,TRBV5-1,TGCGCCAGCAGCTTGGGAATTCTAGGCTACGAGCAGTACTTC,CASSLGILGYEQYF
TRBJ1-5,-,TRBD1,TRBV6-1,TGTGCCAGCACGTGGGGACAGGGCGGCCAGCCCCAGCATTTT,CASTWGQGGQPQHF
TRBJ2-3,-,-,TRBV9,TGTGCCAGCAGCCCGAGCGGGAGCACAGATACGCAGTATTTT,CASSPSGSTDTQYF
TRBJ1-2,once,TRBD1,TRBV30,TGTGCCTGGAGCCGGGACAGGGGGCAGGGTGGCTACACCTTC,CAWSRDRGQGGYTF
TRBJ2-7,-,TRBD2,TRBV7-3,TGTGCCAGCAGCTTAAAGGGCGGGGGGACGTCCTACGAGCAGTACTTC,CASSLKGGGTSYEQYF
TRBJ2-3,few,TRBD2,TRBV5-6,TGTGCCAGCAGCAATTGGGGGGGGACGGATACGCAGTATTTT,CASSNWGGTDTQYF
TRBJ2-7,-,-,TRBV27,TGTGCCAGCAGTCTCCTATTTAACTCCTACGAGCAGTACTTC,CASSLLFNSYEQYF
TRBJ1-1,-,-,TRBV2,TGTGCCAGCAGTGAATGGCTAGGGGAAAACACTGAAGCTTTCTTT,CASSEWLGENTEAFF
TRBJ1-2,-,-,TRBV5-1,TGCGCCAGCAGCCTACACGGGGATGGCTACACCTTC,CASSLHGDGYTF
TRBJ2-3,-,TRBD2,TRBV5-6,TGTGCCAGCAGCCCTTCCCAGCGGGGGGCAGATACGCAGTATTTT,CASSPSQRGADTQYF
TRBJ2-5,-,TRBD2,TRBV29-1,TGCAGCGTTGGAGCGGGGGGCAGTCAAGAGACCCAGTACTTC,CSVGAGGSQETQYF
TRBJ2-2,-,TRBD1,TRBV29-1,TGCAGCGTTGAAGATAGGGCCGGGACAGGGTCGATCGGGGAGCTGTTTTTT,CSVEDRAGTGSIGELFF
TRBJ1-5,-,TRBD1,TRBV7-6,TGTGCCAGCAGCCCGGGACAGGGGTTGAGCAATCAGCCCCAGCATTTT,CASSPGQGLSNQPQHF
TRBJ1-2,few,TRBD1,TRBV5-1,TGCGCCAGCAGCTTCAGGACAGGGGATGGCTACACCTTC,CASSFRTGDGYTF
TRBJ2-6,-,-,TRBV5-4,TGTGCCGTCAGTGCGGGTTCCTATAGGACTGGGGCCAACGTCCTGACTTTC,CAVSAGSYRTGANVLTF
TRBJ2-7,-,-,TRBV6-5,TGTGCCAGCAGTTACTTTGCGGGAACCTACGAGCAGTACTTC,CASSYFAGTYEQYF
TRBJ1-2,-,-,TRBV6-6,TGTGCCAGCAGTAGATCTCCGGGTGGCTACACCTTC,CASSRSPGGYTF
TRBJ1-1,-,-,TRBV6-1,TGTGCCAGCAGTAACACCAGGAACACTGAAGCTTTCTTT,CASSNTRNTEAFF
TRBJ1-2,-,-,TRBV18,TGTGCCAGCTCCCCCCTTCGGGGGGCGGACGGCTACACCTTC,CASSPLRGADGYTF
TRBJ1-2,once,-,TRBV7-2,TGTGCCAGCAGCTCGGGGCGGGCCATGCGAGGGGGTGGCTACACCTTC,CASSSGRAMRGGGYTF
TRBJ1-2,-,-,TRBV4-2,TGTGCCAGCAGCCAAGATCCAAACAGTAGAGACTATGGCTACACCTTC,CASSQDPNSRDYGYTF
TRBJ2-3,few,-,TRBV2,TGTGCCAGCAGTGTTTCTCCAGGATCCACAGATACGCAGTATTTT,CASSVSPGSTDTQYF
TRBJ2-1,-,TRBD2,TRBV5-1,TGCGCCAGCAGCGGGATCGGGGGGTACAATGAGCAGTTCTTC,CASSGIGGYNEQFF
TRBJ2-1,once,TRBD2,TRBV18,TGTGCCAGCTCACCGGGACTAGGGGGTGAGCAGTTCTTC,CASSPGLGGEQFF
TRBJ2-7,once,-,TRBV19,TGTGCCAGTAGTTACCAGGGGCCCTACGAGCAGTACTTC,CASSYQGPYEQYF
TRBJ1-4,-,TRBD1,TRBV2,TGTGCCAGCAGTCTTCGGACAGGGGGCTTCGATGAAAAACTGTTTTTT,CASSLRTGGFDEKLFF
TRBJ2-3,-,TRBD1,TRBV19,TGTGCCACACAGGGGGCGAAGGGCACAGATACGCAGTATTTT,CATQGAKGTDTQYF
TRBJ2-4,-,-,TRBV5-5,TGTGCCAGCAGCTTGGCCCCCCAAGCAGCCAAAAACATTCAGTACTTC,CASSLAPQAAKNIQYF
TRBJ1-6,-,-,TRBV5-6,TGTGCCAGCAGCCCGGACAGAGGGGTCCATAATTCACCCCTCCACTTT,CASSPDRGVHNSPLHF
TRBJ1-5,-,TRBD1,TRBV4-1,TGCGCCAGCCTATGGTGGACAGGGAGCAATCAGCCCCAGCATTTT,CASLWWTGSNQPQHF
TRBJ1-2,-,-,TRBV7-2,TGTGCCAGCAGCCCGAACCCCACCAGTAACTATGGCTACACCTTC,CASSPNPTSNYGYTF
TRBJ2-4,-,-,TRBV5-5,TGTGCCAGCAGCTTTTCCCTTCCGGGGACCAAAAACATTCAGTACTTC,CASSFSLPGTKNIQYF
TRBJ2-7,-,TRBD1,TRBV5-1,TGCGCCAGCAGCCCGGGACAGAGCTCCTACGAGCAGTACTTC,CASSPGQSSYEQYF